These 30 T cell receptor beta chains came from one sample sequenced in a study of cytomegalovirus exposure and HLA in healthy donors. PCR involved 60 Vbeta and 13 Jbeta primers. Sequencing used immunoSEQ multiplex PCR; TCRdb keeps in-frame clones, though not all of them. The sample holds around 99,000 clones; approximately 80% are singletons and the top ten take roughly 2.3%. Sample: PBMCs. The receptor source for this set is a woman in her twenties or thirties in good health and CMV-seronegative.

This clone was picked up one time. The genes are TRBV11-2 and TRBJ2-7, with D tentatively TRBD2 (5 bases). CDR1 and CDR2 from the germline V gene are SGHAT and FQNNGV. V was shortened by 6 bases and J by 7 bases, with 22 bases between the two germline ends. The CDR3 is 15 residues long. CDR3 loop: CASREFGRELREQYF. The CDR3 bases are TGTGCCAGCAGAGAATTCGGACGGGAATTGCGTGAGCAGTACTTC.

This chain links TRBV2 with TRBJ1-5; no reliable D call. CDR3 length: 13 residues. CDR1 is SNHLY, CDR2 FYNNEI, per germline. Trimming cost V 6 bases and J 0 bases, with 6 bases left between them. CDR3 protein: CASRADSNQPQHF. The CDR3 DNA reads as TGTGCCAGCAGGGCCGATAGCAATCAGCCCCAGCATTTT.

The chain combines TRBV29-1 with TRBJ1-3; D unclear. Trimming removed 4 bases at V and 0 bases at J, with 7 bases between. Germline CDR1 and CDR2: SQVTM and ANQGSEA. The CDR3 extends over 13 amino acids. CDR3 bases: TGCAGCGTTGTTGGAGACTCTGGAAACACCATATATTTT. Translating gives CSVVGDSGNTIYF.

The J gene is TRBJ2-5, the V gene TRBV7-8; 16 nucleotides align to TRBD2. CDR1 SGHVS and CDR2 FQNEAQ come from the germline V gene. CDR3 length: 16 residues. V trimming: 6 bases; J trimming: 5 bases; junction bases outside the gene matches: 6. The CDR3: CASRGTSGRAWETQYF. CDR3 nucleotide sequence: TGTGCCAGCAGAGGGACTAGCGGGAGGGCCTGGGAGACCCAGTACTTC.

The V gene is TRBV7-2, the J gene TRBJ2-3; the match to TRBD2 covers 9 bases. The CDR3 is 15 residues long. CDR1 and CDR2 from the germline V gene are SGHTA and FQGNSA. J gave up 1 base and V 3 bases, and 2 bases lay outside the gene matches. CDR3 in amino acids: CASSFSGSGTDTQYF. The CDR3 DNA is TGTGCCAGCAGCTTTAGCGGGAGTGGCACAGATACGCAGTATTTT.

The chain recombines TRBV2 with TRBJ2-5; 9 bases line up with TRBD2. CDR1 is SNHLY, CDR2 FYNNEI, per germline. Trimming took 9 bases from V and 1 from J; bases not matched to a gene: 6. This CDR3 is built from 14 residues. The CDR3 DNA is TGTGCCAGTCGTCCGCGGGAGGGCCAAGAGACCCAGTACTTC. Amino acid sequence: CASRPREGQETQYF.

The genes are TRBV2 and TRBJ1-5; the D gene is possibly TRBD1 (5 bases). This CDR3 contains 15 residues. V was clipped by 3 bases and J by 11 bases, with 20 bases between them. Looked up from germline, CDR1 is SNHLY and CDR2 is FYNNEI. The CDR3 loop reads CASSDRDSPTRTQHF. DNA of the CDR3: TGTGCCAGCAGTGATCGAGACAGTCCAACCCGCACCCAGCATTTT.

As concerns this clone: The junction shows a germline mismatch at one end, possibly a read error. The chain has TRBV7-9 and TRBJ2-6; the D is unclear. CDR3 size: 17 residues. The germline V gene encodes CDR1 SEHNR and CDR2 FQNEAQ (reference sequence). CDR3 bases: TGTTCCAGCAGCCTTCCCCTATCCGTGGCTGGGGCCAACGTCCTGACTTTC. Its protein product is CSSSLPLSVAGANVLTF.

The chain links TRBV15 to TRBJ2-7, with 9 bases aligning to TRBD1. This CDR3 spans 12 amino acids. The junction had 4 bases not matched to a gene; V was cut back by 6 bases and J by 7 bases. Germline CDR1 is LNHNV and CDR2 is YYDKDF (reference sequence). The CDR3, as DNA: TGTGCCACCAGGGGACAGGGTTATGAGCAGTACTTC. Translating it yields CATRGQGYEQYF.

The genes are TRBV6-1 and TRBJ2-7; 14 positions agree with TRBD2. The CDR3 loop spans 15 amino acids. Germline V lookup: CDR1 MNHNS, CDR2 SASEGT. Trimming removed 6 bases from V and 4 bases from J; junction bases left unmatched: 5. The CDR3, as DNA: TGTGCCAGCAGAGGGACTAGCGGGAGTTTTTACGAGCAGTACTTC. This sequence encodes CASRGTSGSFYEQYF.

The table lists this clone with a count of one. This chain links TRBV5-4 with TRBJ2-2, with 14 bases identical to TRBD2. Per germline, CDR1 SGHNT and CDR2 YYREEE (reference sequence). CDR3 length: 15 residues. V was pared by 4 bases and J by 7 bases, with 3 bases of the junction left unmatched. The CDR3 is CASSGGLAGVGELFF. In DNA form, the CDR3 reads TGTGCCAGCAGCGGGGGACTAGCGGGAGTCGGGGAGCTGTTTTTT.

The chain joins TRBV6-1 to TRBJ1-5; a weak D match, TRBD1 (5 bases). CDR1 is MNHNS, CDR2 SASEGT, per germline. The CDR3 contains 15 residues. Trimming shortened V by 7 bases and J by 9 bases, and 22 bases separated the two germline ends. As DNA, the CDR3 is TGTGCCAGCACCGAGGCCTTGGCTACTCAGGGGCCCCAGCATTTT. Protein product: CASTEALATQGPQHF.

The chain is built from TRBV27 and TRBJ2-2, with D possibly matching TRBD2 (6 bases). Germline CDR1 reads MNHEY; CDR2 reads SMNVEV (reference sequence). The CDR3 spans 16 residues. The V gene lost 5 bases and the J gene lost 6 bases, with 19 bases spanning the gap. CDR3 nucleotide sequence: TGTGCCAGCAGTCTACTTCACACAGGAGGGGCCGGGGAGCTGTTTTTT. Translated, it gives CASSLLHTGGAGELFF.

The count of this clone is one. This chain joins TRBV7-2 and TRBJ1-4; D is undetermined. There are 14 residues in the CDR3. CDR1 SGHTA and CDR2 FQGNSA come from the germline V gene. V lost 1 base and J lost 8, with 11 bases in between. The DNA for the CDR3 is TGTGCCAGCAGCTTAGGCGTGTCTCCCGAAAAACTGTTTTTT. It translates to CASSLGVSPEKLFF.

V gene TRBV29-1 combines with J gene TRBJ2-3; a weak D match, TRBD1 (6 bases). Trimming took 6 bases from V and 0 from J, leaving 13 bases between them. The CDR3 has 14 residues. The germline CDR1 and CDR2 sequences are SQVTM and ANQGSEA. CDR3 nucleotide sequence: TGCAGCGTCAGGGGCGGAGTAAGCACAGATACGCAGTATTTT. It is translated as CSVRGGVSTDTQYF.

In this sample, this clone turned up once. This chain joins TRBV5-1 and TRBJ1-4; the D gene is possibly TRBD1 (6 bases). Germline CDR1 reads SGHRS; CDR2 reads YFSETQ. The germline V and J ends were trimmed by 4 bases and 7 bases, with 14 bases remaining between them. This CDR3 comprises 14 residues. The CDR3 protein is CASSTGGAGEKLFF. The CDR3 region has the DNA TGCGCCAGCAGCACGGGGGGCGCGGGTGAAAAACTGTTTTTT.

This chain uses TRBV5-6 with TRBJ1-5; D not resolved. The CDR3 is 16 amino acids. Looked up from germline, CDR1 is SGHDT and CDR2 is YYEEEE. Trimming removed 0 bases from V and 0 bases from J, with 10 bases in between. This chain's CDR3 is CASSLAVQYSNQPQHF. CDR3 nucleotide sequence: TGTGCCAGCAGCTTGGCCGTACAGTATAGCAATCAGCCCCAGCATTTT.

This chain connects TRBV5-1 to TRBJ2-7; 8 bases are a match to TRBD1. This CDR3 has 15 residues. Germline V gene sequence: CDR1 SGHRS, CDR2 YFSETQ. Losses at the gene ends were 4 bases for V and 7 bases for J; bases not matched to a gene: 13. The CDR3 sequence: CASSLRDRPLGEQYF. CDR3 in DNA: TGCGCCAGCAGCCTCCGGGACAGGCCCTTGGGGGAGCAGTACTTC.

The sample holds a few counts of this clone. The chain is built from TRBV5-1 and TRBJ2-1; 8 bases agree with TRBD2. CDR3 length equals 14 residues. The J segment lost 6 bases and the V segment lost 4 bases, leaving 6 bases of the junction unmatched. Germline lookup yields CDR1 SGHRS and CDR2 YFSETQ. DNA of the CDR3: TGCGCCAGCAGCCCCGGGGGGGGCCCCAATGAGCAGTTCTTC. This translates into CASSPGGGPNEQFF.

The V gene is TRBV9, the J gene TRBJ1-4; D gene unclear. The germline V gene has CDR1 SGDLS and CDR2 YYNGEE. The CDR3 is 14 residues long. V lost 0 bases and J 5 bases, leaving 8 bases between the germline ends. The CDR3 region is CASSVGTGNEKLFF. The CDR3 DNA sequence: TGTGCCAGCAGCGTAGGGACGGGAAATGAAAAACTGTTTTTT.

The chain carries TRBV6-5 and TRBJ1-5; D is perhaps TRBD1 (5 bases). The CDR3 has 14 amino acids. The V gene lost 8 bases and the J gene lost 0 bases, with 11 bases spanning the gap. Per germline, CDR1 MNHEY and CDR2 SVGAGI. The CDR3 sequence is CASGPGGSNQPQHF. The CDR3 bases are TGTGCCAGCGGACCGGGGGGTAGCAATCAGCCCCAGCATTTT.

In this sample, this clone turned up once. The chain links TRBV4-2 to TRBJ2-3; possibly TRBD2 for D (6 bases). Germline CDR1 is LGHNA and CDR2 is YNFKEQ. The CDR3 is 14 amino acids. V was clipped by 1 base and J by 2 bases, with 7 bases between them. The CDR3 DNA is TGTGCCAGCAGCCAAGGCGGGGTCACAGATACGCAGTATTTT. Its translation is CASSQGGVTDTQYF.

The J gene is TRBJ1-5, the V gene TRBV6-5, with TRBD1 matching 9 bases. This CDR3 has 14 amino acids. CDR1 and CDR2 (germline): MNHEY, SVGAGI. With V trimmed by 5 bases and J by 7 bases, 6 bases remained unmatched. The CDR3 protein is CASSQGQGRQPQHF. DNA of the CDR3: TGTGCCAGCAGTCAAGGACAGGGGAGACAGCCCCAGCATTTT.

The chain is built from TRBV11-2 and TRBJ1-1; D gene uncertain. Germline V gene sequence: CDR1 SGHAT, CDR2 FQNNGV. Trimming cost V 5 bases and J 1 base, with 8 bases left between them. This CDR3 region has 13 residues. This CDR3 reads CASSLWPNTEAFF. CDR3 sequence (DNA): TGTGCCAGCAGCCTTTGGCCGAACACTGAAGCTTTCTTT. Using reference TRBV11-2 and TRBJ1-1 for the parts outside the CDR3, the full variable domain is EAGVAQSPRYKIIEKRQSVAFWCNPISGHATLYWYQQILGQGPKLLIQFQNNGVVDDSQLPKDRFSAERLKGVDSTLKIQPAKLEDSAVYLCASSLWPNTEAFFGQGTRLTVV.

As for this clone: The junction and the germline gene differ at one end; a read error may be behind it. The chain combines TRBV7-9 with TRBJ1-5, with TRBD1 matching 11 bases. CDR1 is SEHNR and CDR2 is FQNEAQ in the germline V gene (reference sequence). The CDR3 loop spans 19 amino acids. DNA for the CDR3: TGTTCCAGCAGCACCCTTAGGTTGGACAGGGGGCGCGGCAATCAGCCCCAGCATTTT. This gives the protein CSSSTLRLDRGRGNQPQHF.

The V call is TRBV9, the J call TRBJ1-3, with a weak D call TRBD1 (6 bases). V gave up 4 bases and J gave up 0 bases, with 20 bases separating them. The CDR3 is 18 residues long. Germline values: CDR1 SGDLS, CDR2 YYNGEE. Written as DNA, the CDR3 is TGTGCCAGCAGCCCACACCAGGGAGGGACACGCTCTGGAAACACCATATATTTT. This codes for CASSPHQGGTRSGNTIYF.

V is TRBV6-5 and J is TRBJ2-1; TRBD1 agrees at 8 bases. The germline gives CDR1 MNHEY, CDR2 SVGAGI. The V gene end was trimmed by 6 bases and the J gene end by 4 bases; junction bases not matched to a gene: 5. The CDR3 has 14 residues. The CDR3 DNA is TGTGCCAGCAGAGGGACAGGCTCTTACAATGAGCAGTTCTTC. This translates into CASRGTGSYNEQFF.

The V gene is TRBV5-6, the J gene TRBJ2-2, with 10 bases aligning to TRBD1. In germline, CDR1 is SGHDT, CDR2 YYEEEE. Trimming removed 3 bases from V and 2 bases from J; junction bases left unmatched: 4. The CDR3 is 16 residues long. The CDR3 nucleotides are TGTGCCAGCAGCTCACGACAGGGGGCTAACACCGGGGAGCTGTTTTTT. This encodes CASSSRQGANTGELFF.

The chain recombines TRBV4-1 with TRBJ2-7, with a tentative D call TRBD2 (6 bases). V dropped 3 bases and J dropped 3 bases, with 15 bases sitting between them. Germline lookup yields CDR1 MGHRA and CDR2 YSYEKL. This CDR3 is built from 15 residues. This chain's CDR3 is CASSHGGRGVYEQYF. The DNA of the CDR3 is TGCGCCAGCAGCCACGGGGGAAGGGGCGTCTACGAGCAGTACTTC.

The chain carries TRBV7-8 and TRBJ2-5; D possibly corresponds to TRBD2 (7 bases). Germline-derived CDR1 and CDR2 are SGHVS and FQNEAQ. V shed 2 bases and J shed 1 base, with 14 bases lying between them. CDR3 length: 16 residues. The CDR3 nucleotides read TGTGCCAGCAGCTTATTCGGCGGGGGCCTCCAAGAGACCCAGTACTTC. Translated: CASSLFGGGLQETQYF.